The T cell receptor (beta chain) under discussion was sequenced for a study of blood T cell repertoires in COVID-19. Study-wide context: Samples came from the United States, Italy and Spain, spanning acute and convalescent COVID-19. T cells, B-cell-depleted T cells, or PBMCs supplied cDNA or gDNA.

As originally analysed: From reference gene primer amplification, estimates of nucleated cell counts were derived. Measured with immunoSEQ multiplex PCR; TCRdb has only the in-frame clones, and not every one. V, J and clone size were drawn from that table, and D and trimming were deduced from the DNA. Here the sample spans roughly 28,000 clones, about 88% being singletons. Germline V lookup: CDR1 LNHDA, CDR2 SQIVND (reference sequence). Trimming cost V 6 bases and J 4 bases; bases outside gene matches: 3. The CDR3 covers 14 residues. Source material: peripheral blood. This receptor was taken from a human donor with acute or convalescent COVID-19. The donor label of this sample is uncertain. The chain carries TRBV19 and TRBJ1-5; 10 bases line up with TRBD1. Written as DNA, the CDR3 is TGTGCCAGTAGCGGACAGGGGGGGAATCAGCCCCAGCATTTT. It specifies CASSGQGGNQPQHF.